This T cell receptor beta chain was identified during a study of CXCR3-negative and CXCR3-positive naive CD8 T cells. Germline CDR1 is ENHRY and CDR2 is SYGVKD. The CDR3 length is 16 residues. Phenotypically, naive CD8+ T cells corresponded to CD45RO-CCR7+CD27+CD95-. Through 5' RACE with UMI labels, the TRB cDNA libraries were prepared. Reanalyzing the 5' RACE reads, TCRdb keeps one entry per CDR3 protein, without DNA. The sample spans 45,000 to 60,000 distinct CDR3 sequences; the ten largest clones claim 0.42%. Study-wide results and caveats: Surface CD5 matched across naive subsets, and TRB CDR3 properties served to infer TCR strength.

Worth noting for this clonotype: What it binds is not known.

Sequencing input: naive CXCR3- CD8+ T cells from blood. Noted subset: CD45RO-CCR7+CD27+CD95- naive CD8+ T cells lacking CXCR3 (TNR3-). This sequence was found in a human donor in good health. Some clones in this sample may be carry-over from other donors' samples. J is TRBJ1-2 and V is TRBV10-3. The CDR3 here is CAISEGQIPQLYGYTF.